The following is a T cell receptor beta chain sequence with its context. Antigen: not known. The data originate from a study of cytomegalovirus exposure and HLA in healthy donors. This PCR relied on a set of 60 Vbeta primers and 13 Jbeta primers. TCRdb keeps only in-frame clones here, not all; method: immunoSEQ multiplex PCR. There are about 180,000 clones in the sample; 65% to 85% occur only once, and 1.4% lies in the top ten. General study points: Reports described diagnosis of cytomegalovirus status by the classifier as highly specific and sensitive.

This CDR3 comprises 16 residues. J gave up 5 bases and V 10 bases, and 13 bases lay outside the gene matches. Germline V gene data show CDR1 as MNHEY and CDR2 as SMNVEV (reference sequence). The J gene is TRBJ1-4, the V gene TRBV27; 10 bases map to TRBD1. The receptor comes from a girl aged 5 to 17 in good health and CMV-seropositive. The specimen was PBMCs. CDR3 DNA: TGTGCCACCGGGGCTTCACCGGGACAGGGGAATGAAAAACTGTTTTTT. Translated, it gives CATGASPGQGNEKLFF.